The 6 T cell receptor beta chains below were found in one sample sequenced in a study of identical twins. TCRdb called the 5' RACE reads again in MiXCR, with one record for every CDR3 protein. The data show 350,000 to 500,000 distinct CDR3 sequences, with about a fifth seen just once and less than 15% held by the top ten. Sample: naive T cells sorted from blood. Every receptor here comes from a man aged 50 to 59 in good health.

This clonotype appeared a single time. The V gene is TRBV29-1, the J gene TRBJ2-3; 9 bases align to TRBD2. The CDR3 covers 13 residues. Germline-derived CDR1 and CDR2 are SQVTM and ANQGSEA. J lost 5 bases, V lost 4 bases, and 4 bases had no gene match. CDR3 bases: TGCAGCGTTGGTGCGGGGGGGATAGATACGCAGTATTTT. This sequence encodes CSVGAGGIDTQYF.

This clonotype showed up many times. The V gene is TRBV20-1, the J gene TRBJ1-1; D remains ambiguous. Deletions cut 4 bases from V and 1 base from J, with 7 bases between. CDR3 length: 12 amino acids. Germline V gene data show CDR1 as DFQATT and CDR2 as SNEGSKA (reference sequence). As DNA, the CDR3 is TGCAGTGCTAAAGTCAGGAACACTGAAGCTTTCTTT. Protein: CSAKVRNTEAFF.

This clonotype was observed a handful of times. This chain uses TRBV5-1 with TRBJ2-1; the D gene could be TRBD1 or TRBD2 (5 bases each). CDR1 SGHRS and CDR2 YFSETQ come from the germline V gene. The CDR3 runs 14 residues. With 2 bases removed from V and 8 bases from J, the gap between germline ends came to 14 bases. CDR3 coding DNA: TGCGCCAGCAGCTTCGGGACCCTGAATGATGAGCAGTTCTTC. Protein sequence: CASSFGTLNDEQFF.

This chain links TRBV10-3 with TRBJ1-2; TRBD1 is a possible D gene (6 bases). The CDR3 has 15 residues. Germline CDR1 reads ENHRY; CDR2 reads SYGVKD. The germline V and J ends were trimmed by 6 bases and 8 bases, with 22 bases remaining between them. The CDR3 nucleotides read TGTGCCATCAGCAGCCGGGAGACAGTCAGGGGCGGCTACACCTTC. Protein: CAISSRETVRGGYTF.

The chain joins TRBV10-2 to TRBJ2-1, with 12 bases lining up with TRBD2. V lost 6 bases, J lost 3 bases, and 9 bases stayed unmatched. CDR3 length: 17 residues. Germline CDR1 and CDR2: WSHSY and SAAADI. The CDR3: CASRQTSGGGLYNEQFF. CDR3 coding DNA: TGCGCCAGCAGGCAGACTAGCGGGGGCGGCCTCTACAATGAGCAGTTCTTC.

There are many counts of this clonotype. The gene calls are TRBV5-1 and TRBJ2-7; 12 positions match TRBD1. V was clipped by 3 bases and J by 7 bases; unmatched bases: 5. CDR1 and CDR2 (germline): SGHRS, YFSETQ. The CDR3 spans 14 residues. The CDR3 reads CASSWGQGAGEQYF. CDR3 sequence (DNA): TGCGCCAGCAGCTGGGGACAGGGGGCAGGAGAGCAGTACTTC. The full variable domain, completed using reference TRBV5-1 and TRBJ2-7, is KAGVTQTPRYLIKTRGQQVTLSCSPISGHRSVSWYQQTPGQGLQFLFEYFSETQRNKGNFPGRFSGRQFSNSRSEMNVSTLELGDSALYLCASSWGQGAGEQYFGPGTRLTVT.